The 20 T cell receptor beta chains presented below share a single source sample, sequenced in a study of T cell repertoires in cytomegalovirus infection. Each CDR3 protein gets one entry after TCRdb re-called the reads with MiXCR. The sample lists around 740,000 distinct CDR3 sequences; about a third were seen once. Material for sequencing was PBMCs. These receptors were collected from a human donor in good health (CMV status not recorded). Some clones in this sample may be carry-over from other donors' samples.

About this clonotype: This may stem from a read error, because a much larger clone lies one nucleotide away. The chain uses TRBV7-6 and TRBJ1-5; 8 nucleotides match TRBD1. The CDR3 extends over 14 amino acids. Trimming at V came to 5 bases and at J to 10 bases, leaving 10 bases not matched to a gene. Germline V gene lookup returns CDR1 SGHVS and CDR2 FNYEAQ. CDR3 amino acids: CASSRTGTIYPQHF. The CDR3 DNA follows: TGTGCCAGCAGCAGGACAGGGACAATTTATCCCCAGCATTTT.

This chain joins TRBV7-8 and TRBJ2-7; D unresolved. Trimming pared 8 bases from V and 5 bases from J, leaving 19 bases between. The CDR3 is made up of 14 amino acids. CDR1 is SGHVS, CDR2 FQNEAQ, per germline. CDR3 sequence (DNA): TGTGCCAGCTTTGGACGCTTTACGGACCACGAGCAGTACTTC. Its protein product is CASFGRFTDHEQYF. The variable domain in full, completed from reference TRBV7-8 and TRBJ2-7, reads GAGVSQSPRYKVAKRGQDVALRCDPISGHVSLFWYQQALGQGPEFLTYFQNEAQLDKSGLPSDRFFAERPEGSVSTLKIQRTQQEDSAVYLCASFGRFTDHEQYFGPGTRLTVT.

The sample holds a few counts of this clonotype. This chain joins TRBV6-6 and TRBJ1-2; the D gene is possibly TRBD1 (6 bases). The CDR3 runs 15 residues. Germline V CDR1 and CDR2: MNHNY, SVGAGI (reference sequence). V was pared by 1 base and J by 5 bases, with 14 bases between. CDR3 bases: TGTGCCAGCAGTTACTTGAGGGGGGGAGCATATGGCTACACCTTC. Translation: CASSYLRGGAYGYTF.

Only a few counts were recorded for this clonotype. The V and J genes are TRBV6-2 or TRBV6-3 and TRBJ2-3; D not resolved. The CDR3 consists of 15 residues. The V end was cut by 4 bases, the J end by 1 base, with 12 bases between. Germline values: CDR1 MNHEY, CDR2 SVGEGT. In DNA form, the CDR3 reads TGTGCCAGCAGTTCAAGACTCACCGGCACAGATACGCAGTATTTT. It codes for CASSSRLTGTDTQYF.

The chain is built from TRBV4-1 and TRBJ2-2; 16 bases align to TRBD2. Germline V gene lookup returns CDR1 MGHRA and CDR2 YSYEKL. The CDR3 has 19 amino acids. The V segment lost 1 base and the J segment 4 bases; nucleotides outside the gene matches: 6. CDR3 coding DNA: TGCGCCAGCAGCCAAGTGGGACTAGCGGGGGGGCCGGGCACCGGGGAGCTGTTTTTT. It translates to CASSQVGLAGGPGTGELFF.

J is TRBJ2-1 and V is TRBV12-3 or TRBV12-4, with 13 positions matching TRBD2. This CDR3 has 20 amino acids. Trimming at V came to 3 bases and at J to 0 bases, leaving 11 bases not matched to a gene. DNA for the CDR3: TGTGCCAGCAGTTTGACCCGACTAGCGGGAGGAGGGGGCTCCTACAATGAGCAGTTCTTC. Protein sequence: CASSLTRLAGGGGSYNEQFF.

This clonotype came up many times. CDR3 nucleotide sequence: TGTGCCAGCAGCCAAGGTTTCGAGTCAGTAGCCAAAAACATTCAGTACTTC. It specifies CASSQGFESVAKNIQYF. The chain uses TRBV4-2 and TRBJ2-4; D not resolved. V lost 1 base and J 0 bases, leaving 13 bases between the germline ends. Germline CDR1 LGHNA, CDR2 YNFKEQ. The CDR3 contains 17 residues.

This sequence joins TRBV5-6 and TRBJ1-3; D is ambiguous. V was shortened by 4 bases and J by 2 bases, with 13 bases between the two germline ends. The CDR3 length is 15 residues. Germline V lookup: CDR1 SGHDT, CDR2 YYEEEE. In DNA, the CDR3 is TGTGCCAGCAGCCAACGGACCTCGCCTGGAAACACCATATATTTT. It encodes CASSQRTSPGNTIYF.

With regard to this clonotype: A read error may explain this, as a much larger clone is one base away. The J gene is TRBJ2-1, the V gene TRBV4-3; 7 nucleotides line up with TRBD1. CDR1 is LGHNA and CDR2 is YSLEER in the germline V gene. The CDR3 has 14 residues. CDR3 in amino acids: CSSSQGTAYNEQFF. Here the CDR3 DNA reads TGCTCCAGCAGCCAAGGGACAGCCTACAATGAGCAGTTCTTC.

The chain links TRBV20-1 to TRBJ2-1; 8 bases are shared with TRBD1. The length of the CDR3 is 14 residues. Trimming at V came to 6 bases and at J to 2 bases, leaving 6 bases not matched to a gene. Germline loops: CDR1 DFQATT, CDR2 SNEGSKA (reference sequence). The CDR3 coding sequence is TGCAGTGCAGAGGACAGGGTAACCTACAATGAGCAGTTCTTC. Its translation: CSAEDRVTYNEQFF.

As concerns this clonotype: Germline and junction disagree at one end, which may indicate a read error. The chain is built from TRBV7-2 and TRBJ1-3; D gene unclear. The CDR3 contains 16 residues. Germline loops: CDR1 SGHTA, CDR2 FQGNSA. CDR3 amino acids: CASSLAPDYSGNSIYF. The DNA for the CDR3 is TGTGCCAGCAGCTTAGCGCCTGATTACTCTGGAAACTCCATATATTTT.

For this clonotype: One end of the junction does not line up with germline, which may come from a read error. CDR3 bases: TGTGCCAGCAGCTTAGAATCGTTGCGGCTCGTACACAAGGAGCAGTTCTTC. It is translated as CASSLESLRLVHKEQFF. This chain joins TRBV11-2 and TRBJ2-1, with D uncertain. The CDR3 is 17 residues long. Germline-derived CDR1 and CDR2 are SGHAT and FQNNGV.

The chain couples TRBV15 to TRBJ1-5; TRBD1 might be the D (6 bases). Germline CDR1 and CDR2: LNHNV and YYDKDF (reference sequence). Trimming left V 4 bases short and J 7 bases short, with 14 bases between. The CDR3 sequence is 14 residues long. As DNA, the CDR3 is TGTGCCACCAGCATGTTCCCCCAGGGGCAGCCCCAGCATTTT. Protein: CATSMFPQGQPQHF. Drawing the rest from reference TRBV15 and TRBJ1-5, the complete variable domain is DAMVIQNPRYQVTQFGKPVTLSCSQTLNHNVMYWYQQKSSQAPKLLFHYYDKDFNNEADTPDNFQSRRPNTSFCFLDIRSPGLGDTAMYLCATSMFPQGQPQHFGDGTRLSIL.

The chain joins TRBV6-2 or TRBV6-3 to TRBJ2-2; the D gene is possibly TRBD1 (6 bases). The CDR3 is 14 residues long. In germline, CDR1 is MNHEY, CDR2 SVGEGT. Trimming took 8 bases from V and 4 from J, leaving 14 bases between them. Here the CDR3 reads CASGYRVSTGELFF. DNA for the CDR3: TGTGCCAGCGGGTACAGGGTTAGCACCGGGGAGCTGTTTTTT.

The chain joins TRBV6-6 to TRBJ2-7, with a weak D call TRBD2 (5 bases). Germline lookup yields CDR1 MNHNY and CDR2 SVGAGI (reference sequence). The CDR3 extends over 15 amino acids. V gave up 5 bases and J gave up 1 base, with 15 bases separating them. The CDR3 spells CASSHDSARSYEQYF. CDR3 in DNA: TGTGCCAGCAGTCACGATAGCGCCCGATCCTACGAGCAGTACTTC.

The CDR3 DNA follows: TGTGCCAGCAGTGAAGGGACAGGGGGCGTGCCGCAGTTCTTC. Its translation is CASSEGTGGVPQFF. V is TRBV6-1 and J is TRBJ2-1, with 11 bases that match TRBD1. The germline V gene encodes CDR1 MNHNS and CDR2 SASEGT. The junction had 5 bases not matched to a gene; V was cut back by 1 base and J by 12 bases. This CDR3 is built from 14 residues.

The chain employs TRBV18 and TRBJ2-6; D remains ambiguous. This CDR3 has 16 amino acids. V was shortened by 5 bases and J by 0 bases, with 11 bases between the two germline ends. CDR1 and CDR2 (germline): KGHSH, LQKENI. DNA for the CDR3: TGTGCCAGCTCAGCCCGGGCCCGCTCTGGGGCCAACGTCCTGACTTTC. Amino acid sequence: CASSARARSGANVLTF.

The chain uses TRBV6-2 or TRBV6-3 and TRBJ2-1, with D perhaps TRBD1 (5 bases). Germline V gene lookup returns CDR1 MNHEY and CDR2 SVGEGT. The V end was cut by 2 bases, the J end by 2 bases, with 16 bases between. The CDR3 sequence is 17 residues long. CDR3 in DNA: TGTGCCAGCAGTTACGCGACAGAAAAGCCCCCCTACAATGAGCAGTTCTTC. Translating gives CASSYATEKPPYNEQFF.

The chain recombines TRBV20-1 with TRBJ2-2; D is ambiguous. Germline loops: CDR1 DFQATT, CDR2 SNEGSKA (reference sequence). CDR3 length equals 13 residues. Trimming removed 2 bases from V and 4 bases from J, with 8 bases in between. The CDR3 nucleotides are TGCAGTGCTAGAAGGGCGGTCACCGGGGAGCTGTTTTTT. It yields the protein CSARRAVTGELFF.

V and J are TRBV29-1 and TRBJ1-2; perhaps TRBD1 as D (6 bases). Trimming pared 7 bases from V and 8 bases from J, leaving 14 bases between. This CDR3 comprises 11 residues. The V gene's germline CDR1 is SQVTM and CDR2 ANQGSEA. CDR3 region: CSAGWGGGYTF. CDR3 sequence (DNA): TGCAGCGCCGGGTGGGGGGGCGGCTACACCTTC.